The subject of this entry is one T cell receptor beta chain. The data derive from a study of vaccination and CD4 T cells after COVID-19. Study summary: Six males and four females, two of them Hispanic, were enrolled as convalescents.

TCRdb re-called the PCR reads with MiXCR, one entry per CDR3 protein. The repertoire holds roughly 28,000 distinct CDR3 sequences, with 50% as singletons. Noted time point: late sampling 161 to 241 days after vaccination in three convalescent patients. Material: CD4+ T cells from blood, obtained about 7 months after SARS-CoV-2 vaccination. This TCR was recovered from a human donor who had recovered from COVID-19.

For the CDR3, the DNA is TGTGCCAGCAGCCAGGACAGGGGGCAGTACAATGAGCAGTTCTTC. Translating it yields CASSQDRGQYNEQFF. J is TRBJ2-1 and V is TRBV7-2, with 11 bases identical to TRBD1. The germline V gene encodes CDR1 SGHTA and CDR2 FQGNSA. J lost 4 bases, V lost 5 bases, and 4 bases had no gene match. This CDR3 has 15 residues.